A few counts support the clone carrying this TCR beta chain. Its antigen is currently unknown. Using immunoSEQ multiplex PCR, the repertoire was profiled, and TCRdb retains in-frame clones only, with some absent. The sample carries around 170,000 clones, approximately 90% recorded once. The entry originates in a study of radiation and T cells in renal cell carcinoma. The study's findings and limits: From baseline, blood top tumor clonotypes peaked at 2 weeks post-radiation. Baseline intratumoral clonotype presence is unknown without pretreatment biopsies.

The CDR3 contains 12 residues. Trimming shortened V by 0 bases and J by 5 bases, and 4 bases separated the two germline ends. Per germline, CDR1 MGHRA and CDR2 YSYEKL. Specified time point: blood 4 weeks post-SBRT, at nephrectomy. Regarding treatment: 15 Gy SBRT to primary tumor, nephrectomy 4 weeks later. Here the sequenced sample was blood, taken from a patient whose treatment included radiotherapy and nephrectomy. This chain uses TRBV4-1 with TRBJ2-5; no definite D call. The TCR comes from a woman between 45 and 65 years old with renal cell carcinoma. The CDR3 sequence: CASSQDRETQYF. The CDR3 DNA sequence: TGCGCCAGCAGCCAAGATAGGGAGACCCAGTACTTC.